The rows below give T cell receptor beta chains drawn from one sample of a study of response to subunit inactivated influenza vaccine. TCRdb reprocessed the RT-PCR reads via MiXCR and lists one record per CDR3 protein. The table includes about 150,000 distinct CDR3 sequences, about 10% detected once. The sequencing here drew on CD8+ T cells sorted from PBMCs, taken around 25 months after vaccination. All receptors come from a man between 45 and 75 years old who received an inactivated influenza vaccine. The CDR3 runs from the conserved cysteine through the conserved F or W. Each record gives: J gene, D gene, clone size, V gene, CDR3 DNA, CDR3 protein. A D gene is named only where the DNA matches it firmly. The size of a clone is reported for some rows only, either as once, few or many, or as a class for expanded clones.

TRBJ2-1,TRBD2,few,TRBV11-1,TGTGCCAGCAGCCGATTTAGCGGGCAGTACAATGAGCAGTTCTTC,CASSRFSGQYNEQFF
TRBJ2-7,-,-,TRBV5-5,TGTGCCAGCAGCATCAGGGGAGTCGTCCTCTCCTACGAGCAGTACTTC,CASSIRGVVLSYEQYF
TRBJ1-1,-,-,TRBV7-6,TGTGCCAGCAGCCCAGAGGAGAGCGGAAAGAACACTGAAGCTTTCTTT,CASSPEESGKNTEAFF
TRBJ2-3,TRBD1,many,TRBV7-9,TGTGCCAGCAGCTCGGGACAGGGGGCGTCAGATACGCAGTATTTT,CASSSGQGASDTQYF
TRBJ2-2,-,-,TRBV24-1,TGTGCCACCAGTGGGGTCAGCTCCACCGGGGAGCTGTTTTTT,CATSGVSSTGELFF
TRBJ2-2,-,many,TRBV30,TGTGCCTGGACTAAAATGGGTCTCGAATACGGGGAGCTGTTTTTT,CAWTKMGLEYGELFF
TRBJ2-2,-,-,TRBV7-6,TGTGCCAGCAGCTCCTTGGTTGGCGGGGAGCACACCGGGGAGCTGTTTTTT,CASSSLVGGEHTGELFF
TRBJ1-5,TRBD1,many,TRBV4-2,TGTGCCAGCAGCCAGGTTGGACAGGGCAATCAGCCCCAGCATTTT,CASSQVGQGNQPQHF
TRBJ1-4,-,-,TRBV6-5,TGTGCCAGCCAAGGAGCGGGAGAAAAACTGTTTTTT,CASQGAGEKLFF
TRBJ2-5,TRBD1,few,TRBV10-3,TGTGCCGTCGGGACAGGGGAACAAGAGACCCAGTACTTC,CAVGTGEQETQYF
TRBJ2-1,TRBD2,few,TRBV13,TGTGCCAGCAGCTTAGGTCCTAGCGGAGTAGACAATGAGCAGTTCTTC,CASSLGPSGVDNEQFF
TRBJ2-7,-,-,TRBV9,TGTGCCAGCAGCGAAGGGAAAGGACTTACCTCCGAGCAGTACTTC,CASSEGKGLTSEQYF
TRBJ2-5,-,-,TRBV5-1,TGCGCCAGCAGCTTGGGGTCGTTCGGGGAATCTCTAGAGACCCAGTACTTC,CASSLGSFGESLETQYF
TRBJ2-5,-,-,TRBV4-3,TGCGCCAGCAGCCAAGATGTGGGCAGTCAAGAGACCCAGTACTTC,CASSQDVGSQETQYF
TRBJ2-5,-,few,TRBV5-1,TGCGCCAGCAGCTTGGACAGGAGGGGACAAGAGACCCAGTACTTC,CASSLDRRGQETQYF
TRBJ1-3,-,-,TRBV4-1,TGCGCCAGCAGCCAAAATGGGGCGCCTGGTGGAAACACCATATATTTT,CASSQNGAPGGNTIYF
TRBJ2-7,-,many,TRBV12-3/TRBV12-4,TGTGCCAGCAGTCCCGGGACCTACGAGCAGTACTTC,CASSPGTYEQYF
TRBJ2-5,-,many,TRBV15,TGTGCCACCAGCAAGACAGTCCAAGAGACCCAGTACTTC,CATSKTVQETQYF
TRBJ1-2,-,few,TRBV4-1,TGCGCCAGCAGCCAGCCCCAGGGCCCCTTCTCCGCTAACTATGGCTACACCTTC,CASSQPQGPFSANYGYTF
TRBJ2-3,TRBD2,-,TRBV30,TGTGCCTGGAGTCTAGCGGGAGGTATAGATACGCAGTATTTT,CAWSLAGGIDTQYF
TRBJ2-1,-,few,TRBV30,TGTGCCTGGAGTTACAGAATTCACCACAATGAGCAGTTCTTC,CAWSYRIHHNEQFF
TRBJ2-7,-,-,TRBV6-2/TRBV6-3,TGTGCCAGCAGTTACGTAGGTTACGAGCAGTACTTC,CASSYVGYEQYF
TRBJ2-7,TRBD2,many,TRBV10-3,TGTGCCATCAGTGAGTCGATGGCCGCGGGGGGATCCTACGAGCAGTACTTC,CAISESMAAGGSYEQYF
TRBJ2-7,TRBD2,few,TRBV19,TGTGCCAGTAGCCCATTAGGAGCTAGCGGGAGGCCCTACGAGCAGTACTTC,CASSPLGASGRPYEQYF
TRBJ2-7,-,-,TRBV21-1,TGTGCCAGCAGCAAACAGCTAGCGGGAGTGGACTACGAGCAGTACTTC,CASSKQLAGVDYEQYF
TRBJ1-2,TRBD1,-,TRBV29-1,TGCAGCGTTGAAGTAGGACAGGGGGCGTTTGGCTACACCTTC,CSVEVGQGAFGYTF
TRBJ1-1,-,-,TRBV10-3,TGTGCCATCAGTGAGTCGCGGGGGACGGCCACTGAAGCTTTCTTT,CAISESRGTATEAFF
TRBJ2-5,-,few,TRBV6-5,TGTGCCAGCAGTGACAGTGGGACCCAGTACTTC,CASSDSGTQYF
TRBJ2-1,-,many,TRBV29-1,TGCAGCGTTGATGAGGGGCTAGGTGAGCAGTTCTTC,CSVDEGLGEQFF
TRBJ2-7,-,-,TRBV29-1,TGCAGCGTTGTTCAGGGCTACGAGCAGTACTTC,CSVVQGYEQYF
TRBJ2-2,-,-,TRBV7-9,TGTGCCAGCAGCTACCCTACAGGGTACGACACCGGGGAGCTGTTTTTT,CASSYPTGYDTGELFF
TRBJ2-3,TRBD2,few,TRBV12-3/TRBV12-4,TGTGCCAGCAGAGAACCCGTAGCGGGGAGATCCACAGATACGCAGTATTTT,CASREPVAGRSTDTQYF
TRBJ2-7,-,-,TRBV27,TGTGCCAGCAGTTTATCGCCCTCGGGCTCCTACTACGAGCAGTACTTC,CASSLSPSGSYYEQYF
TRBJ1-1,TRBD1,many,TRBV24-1,TGTGCCACCAGTGAGGGGGTAAACAGGGGGACCACTGAAGCTTTCTTT,CATSEGVNRGTTEAFF
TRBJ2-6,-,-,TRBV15,TGTGCCACCAGCATAGGTCCCCCTGGGGCCAACGTCCTGACTTTC,CATSIGPPGANVLTF
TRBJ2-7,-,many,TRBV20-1,TGCAGTGCTAGAGAATGGGGGACATCCTCCTACGAGCAGTACTTC,CSAREWGTSSYEQYF
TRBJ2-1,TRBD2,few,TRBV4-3,TGCGCCAGCAGCCAAGATTCAGGCGGGAGCACAAATGAGCAGTTCTTC,CASSQDSGGSTNEQFF
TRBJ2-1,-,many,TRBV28,TGTGCCTGGGGGAGATCCTACAATGAGCAGTTCTTC,CAWGRSYNEQFF
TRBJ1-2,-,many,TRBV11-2,TGTGCCAGCAGCTTAAGTCAGGGAAACTATGGCTACACCTTC,CASSLSQGNYGYTF